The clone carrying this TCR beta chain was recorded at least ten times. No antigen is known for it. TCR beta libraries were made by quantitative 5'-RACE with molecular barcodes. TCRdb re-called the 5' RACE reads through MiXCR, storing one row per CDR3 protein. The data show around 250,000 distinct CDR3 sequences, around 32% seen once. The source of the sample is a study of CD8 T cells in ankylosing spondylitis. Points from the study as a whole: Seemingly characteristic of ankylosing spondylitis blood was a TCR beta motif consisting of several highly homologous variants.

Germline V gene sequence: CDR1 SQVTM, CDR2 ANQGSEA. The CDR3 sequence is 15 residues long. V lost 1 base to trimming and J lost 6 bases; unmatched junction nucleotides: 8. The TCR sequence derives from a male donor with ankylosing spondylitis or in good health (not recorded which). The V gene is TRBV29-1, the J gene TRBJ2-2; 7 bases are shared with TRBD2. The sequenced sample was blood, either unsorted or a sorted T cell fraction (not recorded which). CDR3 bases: TGCAGCGTTGAAGTGCGGGGGACCTTCTCCGGGGAGCTGTTTTTT. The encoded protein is CSVEVRGTFSGELFF.